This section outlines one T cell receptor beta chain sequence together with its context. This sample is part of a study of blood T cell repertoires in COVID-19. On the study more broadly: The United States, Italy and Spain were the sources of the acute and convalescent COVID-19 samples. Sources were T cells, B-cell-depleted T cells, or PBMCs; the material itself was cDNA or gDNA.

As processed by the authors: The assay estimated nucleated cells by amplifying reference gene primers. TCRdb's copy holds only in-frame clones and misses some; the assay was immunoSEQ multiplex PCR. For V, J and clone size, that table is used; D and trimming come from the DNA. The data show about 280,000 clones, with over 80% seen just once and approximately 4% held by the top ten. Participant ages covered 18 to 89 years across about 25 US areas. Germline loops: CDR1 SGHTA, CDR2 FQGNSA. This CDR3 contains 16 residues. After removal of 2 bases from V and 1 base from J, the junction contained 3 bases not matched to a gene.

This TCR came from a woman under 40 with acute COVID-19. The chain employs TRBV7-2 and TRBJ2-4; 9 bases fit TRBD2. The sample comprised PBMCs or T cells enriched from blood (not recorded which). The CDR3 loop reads CASSLLAGGAKNIQYF. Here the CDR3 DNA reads TGTGCCAGCAGCTTATTGGCGGGAGGGGCCAAAAACATTCAGTACTTC.